The clone carrying this T cell receptor (beta chain) appeared a single time. The data were obtained in a study of OX40 agonist ivuxolimab in advanced cancers. Study-level information: Patients' therapy was ivuxolimab, an antibody that acts as an agonist of OX40 (CD134). Patients with prior anti-PD-1, anti-PD-L1 or anti-CTLA-4 therapy were eligible; approximately 37% had some.

CDR3 length: 13 residues. CDR1 and CDR2 from the germline V gene are MNHEY and SVGAGI. Trimming left V 5 bases short and J 10 bases short, with 15 bases between. Samples were taken at baseline and on day 1 of cycles 4 and 7. Assay: immunoSEQ multiplex PCR; the TCRdb copy retains only in-frame clones and omits some. The data contain 95,000 to 150,000 clones, around 91% of them singletons. This clonotype originated in an adult with an advanced solid tumor such as melanoma, head and neck, liver or kidney cancer. Sequenced here: CD4+ or CD8+ T cells sorted from blood, sampled in a trial of the OX40 agonist ivuxolimab. V and J are TRBV6-5 and TRBJ2-1, with D perhaps TRBD1 or TRBD2 (5 bases each). The CDR3 region has the DNA TGTGCCAGCAGTCGGCCGGGGCTCGGGGAGCAGTTCTTC. Residues: CASSRPGLGEQFF.